This TCR beta chain was recorded in a study of Graves' ophthalmopathy and Graves' hyperthyroidism. This clonotype was counted ten times or more. Its specificity is unknown. Points from the study as a whole: The majority of expanded thyroid clonotypes above 0.001 frequency also occurred in blood.

Amplification of the TCR beta CDR3 regions used RNA transcripts (as template). The first round was an RT-PCR with HTBI primers, and the second round was a multiplex PCR. TCRdb re-called the multiplex PCR reads through MiXCR, storing one row per CDR3 protein. The profile covers hundreds of thousands of distinct CDR3 sequences, with 22% appearing a single time and roughly 6.9% taken by the ten largest. Germline CDR1 is MNHEY and CDR2 is SMNVEV (reference sequence). V was clipped by 3 bases and J by 4 bases, with 9 bases between them. The CDR3 extends over 13 amino acids. This clonotype originated in a woman aged 18-29 years with stable Graves' hyperthyroidism. Some clones in this sample may be carry-over from other donors' samples. The sample was peripheral blood. The rearrangement links TRBV27 to TRBJ2-5; D is possibly TRBD2 (6 bases). This CDR3 is CASSLAGSETQYF. For the CDR3, the DNA is TGTGCCAGCAGTTTGGCGGGGTCAGAGACCCAGTACTTC.